This record concerns one TCR beta chain sequence. Authors' methods: Estimation of nucleated cell counts was performed using reference gene primer amplification. Clones were read by immunoSEQ multiplex PCR, and TCRdb kept only the in-frame ones, dropping some. That table gives V, J and clone size, and the DNA gave D and trimming. In the table there are about 90,000 clones, 89% of which are singletons. These data belong to a study of blood T cell repertoires in COVID-19. Whole-study context: Specimens from acute and convalescent COVID-19 originated in the United States, Italy and Spain. PBMCs, B-cell-depleted T cells, or T cells were the source of the cDNA or gDNA that made up the material.

This CDR3 spans 18 amino acids. From germline, CDR1 is MDHEN and CDR2 SYDVKM. V was clipped by 5 bases and J by 0 bases; unmatched bases: 16. The TCR sequence derives from a woman in her 70s with acute or convalescent COVID-19. The rearrangement uses TRBV28 and TRBJ2-7; 7 bases map to TRBD1. The sample taken for sequencing was peripheral blood. The CDR3 DNA reads as TGTGCCAGCAGTCCAATCCCAAACCGGGACAGAAGCTCCTACGAGCAGTACTTC. It specifies CASSPIPNRDRSSYEQYF.